These 5 T cell receptor beta chains share one sample of origin, sequenced in a study of shared clonotypes between healthy human individuals. Only in-frame clones appear in the TCRdb table, and some are missing; sequencing was by immunoSEQ multiplex PCR. The sample carries about 670,000 clones, 55% to 75% recorded once. The sequencing sample was made of memory CD4+ T cells sorted from blood. Subset given: CD45RA-negative fraction. The source of these receptors is a woman aged 25 to 39 in good health.

A few counts support this clone. The genes are TRBV11-1 and TRBJ1-1; D possibly corresponds to TRBD1 (6 bases). The CDR3 has 13 residues. Germline V CDR1 and CDR2: SGHAT, FQDESV (reference sequence). The ends were cut back, 5 bases at V and 6 bases at J, with 13 bases in the middle. The CDR3 nucleotides are TGTGCCAGCAGCACAAATGGGGGCTCTGAAGCTTTCTTT. Translation gives CASSTNGGSEAFF.

The CDR3 bases are TGCGCCAGCAGCTTAAGCTTGGGGTTCCAAGGACAGGCCCCCTCGGCTACCTTC. Its protein is CASSLSLGFQGQAPSATF. The gene calls are TRBV5-1 and TRBJ1-2; 7 bases match TRBD1. The germline V gene has CDR1 SGHRS and CDR2 YFSETQ. This CDR3 region has 18 residues. The J segment lost 14 bases and the V segment lost 2 bases, leaving 27 bases of the junction unmatched.

Worth noting for this clone: Other DNA sequences in this sample translate to the same CDR3. The V and J genes are TRBV7-8 and TRBJ1-1; D gene unclear. Germline V gene lookup returns CDR1 SGHVS and CDR2 FQNEAQ. This CDR3 comprises 12 residues. Trimming removed 1 base at V and 5 bases at J, with 5 bases between. The CDR3 is CASSLGRTEAFF. The CDR3 DNA is TGTGCCAGCAGCTTAGGCCGGACTGAAGCTTTCTTT.

Remarks on this clone: Different DNA sequences within this sample yield the same CDR3. J is TRBJ2-2 and V is TRBV10-3; no clear D gene. CDR3 length equals 14 residues. Germline lookup yields CDR1 ENHRY and CDR2 SYGVKD. Trimming took 0 bases from V and 4 from J, leaving 6 bases between them. The CDR3: CAISESGSTGELFF. The CDR3 coding sequence is TGTGCCATCAGTGAGTCGGGTAGCACCGGGGAGCTGTTTTTT.

This chain uses TRBV4-2 with TRBJ1-5, with D maybe TRBD1 (5 bases). The CDR3 contains 16 residues. V lost 0 bases and J 3 bases, leaving 12 bases between the germline ends. Germline V gives CDR1 LGHNA, CDR2 YNFKEQ. The chain's CDR3 is CASSQDQIGANQPQHF. As DNA, the CDR3 is TGTGCCAGCAGCCAAGATCAGATAGGGGCCAATCAGCCCCAGCATTTT.